These 19 T cell receptor beta chains were all obtained from the same sample, sequenced in a study of monozygotic twins with inflammatory bowel disease (dated by TCRdb to the late 2010s). To prepare the library, 5' RACE was applied. The reads were generated on an Illumina HiSeq 2500. The reads went through TCRdb reprocessing, and each CDR3 protein sequence gets one entry with no DNA. The record for this sample contains 300,000 to 400,000 distinct CDR3 sequences. Approximately 2% of the sample goes to the ten largest clones. Sequenced sample: blood. The receptors stem from a human donor with ulcerative colitis or Crohn's disease, or a healthy co-twin of an affected twin (not recorded which).

The rearrangement links TRBV5-1 to TRBJ1-1. CDR3 length: 13 residues. Germline CDR1 SGHRS, CDR2 YFSETQ. CDR3 sequence reads: CASTLLGNTEAFF.

The chain has TRBV11-2 and TRBJ1-5; the D gene TCRdb calls, TRBD1, cannot be checked with no DNA. There are 15 residues in the CDR3. CDR1 is SGHAT, CDR2 FQNNGV, per germline. The CDR3 region is CASSAEQGRNQPQHF.

The chain uses TRBV6-1 and TRBJ1-1; checking the TCRdb D call of TRBD1 is not possible without DNA. Germline V gives CDR1 MNHNS, CDR2 SASEGT. CDR3 size: 15 residues. The CDR3: CASRTDDDRVSEAFF.

The chain links TRBV6-1 to TRBJ1-1. Germline CDR1 and CDR2: MNHNS and SASEGT. The length of the CDR3 is 13 residues. The CDR3: CASSESRVTEAFF.

The chain joins TRBV28 to TRBJ1-3. The germline gives CDR1 MDHEN, CDR2 SYDVKM. This CDR3 spans 16 amino acids. The CDR3 is CASSLPQSEGRNTIYF.

The chain joins TRBV5-1 to TRBJ1-1. The CDR3 runs 14 residues. Germline CDR1 reads SGHRS; CDR2 reads YFSETQ. The CDR3: CASSPDVSNTEAFF.

The V gene is TRBV6-2 or TRBV6-3, the J gene TRBJ2-7; checking the TCRdb D call of TRBD1 is not possible without DNA. The CDR3 extends over 13 amino acids. Germline V lookup: CDR1 MNHEY, CDR2 SVGEGT. CDR3 region: CASSPTGVYEQYF.

The V call is TRBV7-2, the J call TRBJ2-1; TCRdb calls TRBD1, which cannot be checked without DNA. Germline CDR1 reads SGHTA; CDR2 reads FQGNSA. The CDR3 sequence is 15 residues long. CDR3 protein: CASSFGDRDYNEQFF. Looking up the rest from reference TRBV7-2 and TRBJ2-1 gives the full variable domain: GAGVSQSPSNKVTEKGKDVELRCDPISGHTALYWYRQSLGQGLEFLIYFQGNSAPDKSGLPSDRFSAERTGGSVSTLTIQRTQQEDSAVYLCASSFGDRDYNEQFFGPGTRLTVL.

The chain combines TRBV6-1 with TRBJ2-5; no DNA is available, so the TRBD1 call from TCRdb remains unchecked. The CDR3 length is 15 residues. CDR1 MNHNS and CDR2 SASEGT come from the germline V gene. The CDR3 loop reads CASSRPGTVQETQYF.

This sequence joins TRBV5-5 and TRBJ1-5; TCRdb reports TRBD1, a call that lacks DNA to check it against. The CDR3 contains 15 residues. Germline CDR1 is SGHKS and CDR2 is YYEKEE (reference sequence). CDR3 region: CASSLGVQGPQPQHF.

The CDR3 loop is CASSVAMGVGETQYF. The J gene is TRBJ2-5, the V gene TRBV9. The CDR3 sequence is 15 residues long. Germline V CDR1 and CDR2: SGDLS, YYNGEE.

The chain carries TRBV7-2 and TRBJ2-3; the TCRdb D gene call, TRBD1, has no DNA to confirm it. The CDR3 contains 16 residues. Germline-derived CDR1 and CDR2 are SGHTA and FQGNSA. The CDR3 loop reads CASSLDRGPGTDTQYF.

The J gene is TRBJ2-3, the V gene TRBV29-1; the D call from TCRdb, TRBD1, cannot be confirmed without DNA. This CDR3 is 13 amino acids long. Germline CDR1 and CDR2: SQVTM and ANQGSEA. This CDR3 reads CSVGSGNTDTQYF.

The chain is built from TRBV3-1 and TRBJ2-7. The germline CDR1 and CDR2 sequences are LGHDT and YNNKEL (reference sequence). CDR3 length: 12 amino acids. The CDR3 reads CASSQFLNEQYF.

The chain uses TRBV5-1 and TRBJ2-2. This CDR3 contains 14 residues. The germline V gene encodes CDR1 SGHRS and CDR2 YFSETQ. The CDR3 loop is CASSLDDPTGELFF.

The J gene is TRBJ1-5, the V gene TRBV7-2; TCRdb reports TRBD1, a call that lacks DNA to check it against. Germline V gives CDR1 SGHTA, CDR2 FQGNSA. The length of the CDR3 is 15 residues. The CDR3: CASSLGGGFNQPQHF.

The chain combines TRBV7-2 with TRBJ2-3; TCRdb selects TRBD1, and the lack of DNA leaves this call unchecked. Germline V gene data show CDR1 as SGHTA and CDR2 as FQGNSA. This CDR3 spans 15 amino acids. CDR3 sequence reads: CASSLERGRPDTQYF.

The V and J genes are TRBV19 and TRBJ2-7. CDR3 length equals 14 residues. Germline loops: CDR1 LNHDA, CDR2 SQIVND (reference sequence). The chain's CDR3 is CASSVVDGSYEQYF.

The rearrangement links TRBV29-1 to TRBJ2-1; the TRBD2 assignment by TCRdb is unverifiable without DNA. The CDR3 covers 14 residues. CDR1 is SQVTM and CDR2 is ANQGSEA in the germline V gene. The CDR3 sequence: CSVSGLAGEYEQFF.